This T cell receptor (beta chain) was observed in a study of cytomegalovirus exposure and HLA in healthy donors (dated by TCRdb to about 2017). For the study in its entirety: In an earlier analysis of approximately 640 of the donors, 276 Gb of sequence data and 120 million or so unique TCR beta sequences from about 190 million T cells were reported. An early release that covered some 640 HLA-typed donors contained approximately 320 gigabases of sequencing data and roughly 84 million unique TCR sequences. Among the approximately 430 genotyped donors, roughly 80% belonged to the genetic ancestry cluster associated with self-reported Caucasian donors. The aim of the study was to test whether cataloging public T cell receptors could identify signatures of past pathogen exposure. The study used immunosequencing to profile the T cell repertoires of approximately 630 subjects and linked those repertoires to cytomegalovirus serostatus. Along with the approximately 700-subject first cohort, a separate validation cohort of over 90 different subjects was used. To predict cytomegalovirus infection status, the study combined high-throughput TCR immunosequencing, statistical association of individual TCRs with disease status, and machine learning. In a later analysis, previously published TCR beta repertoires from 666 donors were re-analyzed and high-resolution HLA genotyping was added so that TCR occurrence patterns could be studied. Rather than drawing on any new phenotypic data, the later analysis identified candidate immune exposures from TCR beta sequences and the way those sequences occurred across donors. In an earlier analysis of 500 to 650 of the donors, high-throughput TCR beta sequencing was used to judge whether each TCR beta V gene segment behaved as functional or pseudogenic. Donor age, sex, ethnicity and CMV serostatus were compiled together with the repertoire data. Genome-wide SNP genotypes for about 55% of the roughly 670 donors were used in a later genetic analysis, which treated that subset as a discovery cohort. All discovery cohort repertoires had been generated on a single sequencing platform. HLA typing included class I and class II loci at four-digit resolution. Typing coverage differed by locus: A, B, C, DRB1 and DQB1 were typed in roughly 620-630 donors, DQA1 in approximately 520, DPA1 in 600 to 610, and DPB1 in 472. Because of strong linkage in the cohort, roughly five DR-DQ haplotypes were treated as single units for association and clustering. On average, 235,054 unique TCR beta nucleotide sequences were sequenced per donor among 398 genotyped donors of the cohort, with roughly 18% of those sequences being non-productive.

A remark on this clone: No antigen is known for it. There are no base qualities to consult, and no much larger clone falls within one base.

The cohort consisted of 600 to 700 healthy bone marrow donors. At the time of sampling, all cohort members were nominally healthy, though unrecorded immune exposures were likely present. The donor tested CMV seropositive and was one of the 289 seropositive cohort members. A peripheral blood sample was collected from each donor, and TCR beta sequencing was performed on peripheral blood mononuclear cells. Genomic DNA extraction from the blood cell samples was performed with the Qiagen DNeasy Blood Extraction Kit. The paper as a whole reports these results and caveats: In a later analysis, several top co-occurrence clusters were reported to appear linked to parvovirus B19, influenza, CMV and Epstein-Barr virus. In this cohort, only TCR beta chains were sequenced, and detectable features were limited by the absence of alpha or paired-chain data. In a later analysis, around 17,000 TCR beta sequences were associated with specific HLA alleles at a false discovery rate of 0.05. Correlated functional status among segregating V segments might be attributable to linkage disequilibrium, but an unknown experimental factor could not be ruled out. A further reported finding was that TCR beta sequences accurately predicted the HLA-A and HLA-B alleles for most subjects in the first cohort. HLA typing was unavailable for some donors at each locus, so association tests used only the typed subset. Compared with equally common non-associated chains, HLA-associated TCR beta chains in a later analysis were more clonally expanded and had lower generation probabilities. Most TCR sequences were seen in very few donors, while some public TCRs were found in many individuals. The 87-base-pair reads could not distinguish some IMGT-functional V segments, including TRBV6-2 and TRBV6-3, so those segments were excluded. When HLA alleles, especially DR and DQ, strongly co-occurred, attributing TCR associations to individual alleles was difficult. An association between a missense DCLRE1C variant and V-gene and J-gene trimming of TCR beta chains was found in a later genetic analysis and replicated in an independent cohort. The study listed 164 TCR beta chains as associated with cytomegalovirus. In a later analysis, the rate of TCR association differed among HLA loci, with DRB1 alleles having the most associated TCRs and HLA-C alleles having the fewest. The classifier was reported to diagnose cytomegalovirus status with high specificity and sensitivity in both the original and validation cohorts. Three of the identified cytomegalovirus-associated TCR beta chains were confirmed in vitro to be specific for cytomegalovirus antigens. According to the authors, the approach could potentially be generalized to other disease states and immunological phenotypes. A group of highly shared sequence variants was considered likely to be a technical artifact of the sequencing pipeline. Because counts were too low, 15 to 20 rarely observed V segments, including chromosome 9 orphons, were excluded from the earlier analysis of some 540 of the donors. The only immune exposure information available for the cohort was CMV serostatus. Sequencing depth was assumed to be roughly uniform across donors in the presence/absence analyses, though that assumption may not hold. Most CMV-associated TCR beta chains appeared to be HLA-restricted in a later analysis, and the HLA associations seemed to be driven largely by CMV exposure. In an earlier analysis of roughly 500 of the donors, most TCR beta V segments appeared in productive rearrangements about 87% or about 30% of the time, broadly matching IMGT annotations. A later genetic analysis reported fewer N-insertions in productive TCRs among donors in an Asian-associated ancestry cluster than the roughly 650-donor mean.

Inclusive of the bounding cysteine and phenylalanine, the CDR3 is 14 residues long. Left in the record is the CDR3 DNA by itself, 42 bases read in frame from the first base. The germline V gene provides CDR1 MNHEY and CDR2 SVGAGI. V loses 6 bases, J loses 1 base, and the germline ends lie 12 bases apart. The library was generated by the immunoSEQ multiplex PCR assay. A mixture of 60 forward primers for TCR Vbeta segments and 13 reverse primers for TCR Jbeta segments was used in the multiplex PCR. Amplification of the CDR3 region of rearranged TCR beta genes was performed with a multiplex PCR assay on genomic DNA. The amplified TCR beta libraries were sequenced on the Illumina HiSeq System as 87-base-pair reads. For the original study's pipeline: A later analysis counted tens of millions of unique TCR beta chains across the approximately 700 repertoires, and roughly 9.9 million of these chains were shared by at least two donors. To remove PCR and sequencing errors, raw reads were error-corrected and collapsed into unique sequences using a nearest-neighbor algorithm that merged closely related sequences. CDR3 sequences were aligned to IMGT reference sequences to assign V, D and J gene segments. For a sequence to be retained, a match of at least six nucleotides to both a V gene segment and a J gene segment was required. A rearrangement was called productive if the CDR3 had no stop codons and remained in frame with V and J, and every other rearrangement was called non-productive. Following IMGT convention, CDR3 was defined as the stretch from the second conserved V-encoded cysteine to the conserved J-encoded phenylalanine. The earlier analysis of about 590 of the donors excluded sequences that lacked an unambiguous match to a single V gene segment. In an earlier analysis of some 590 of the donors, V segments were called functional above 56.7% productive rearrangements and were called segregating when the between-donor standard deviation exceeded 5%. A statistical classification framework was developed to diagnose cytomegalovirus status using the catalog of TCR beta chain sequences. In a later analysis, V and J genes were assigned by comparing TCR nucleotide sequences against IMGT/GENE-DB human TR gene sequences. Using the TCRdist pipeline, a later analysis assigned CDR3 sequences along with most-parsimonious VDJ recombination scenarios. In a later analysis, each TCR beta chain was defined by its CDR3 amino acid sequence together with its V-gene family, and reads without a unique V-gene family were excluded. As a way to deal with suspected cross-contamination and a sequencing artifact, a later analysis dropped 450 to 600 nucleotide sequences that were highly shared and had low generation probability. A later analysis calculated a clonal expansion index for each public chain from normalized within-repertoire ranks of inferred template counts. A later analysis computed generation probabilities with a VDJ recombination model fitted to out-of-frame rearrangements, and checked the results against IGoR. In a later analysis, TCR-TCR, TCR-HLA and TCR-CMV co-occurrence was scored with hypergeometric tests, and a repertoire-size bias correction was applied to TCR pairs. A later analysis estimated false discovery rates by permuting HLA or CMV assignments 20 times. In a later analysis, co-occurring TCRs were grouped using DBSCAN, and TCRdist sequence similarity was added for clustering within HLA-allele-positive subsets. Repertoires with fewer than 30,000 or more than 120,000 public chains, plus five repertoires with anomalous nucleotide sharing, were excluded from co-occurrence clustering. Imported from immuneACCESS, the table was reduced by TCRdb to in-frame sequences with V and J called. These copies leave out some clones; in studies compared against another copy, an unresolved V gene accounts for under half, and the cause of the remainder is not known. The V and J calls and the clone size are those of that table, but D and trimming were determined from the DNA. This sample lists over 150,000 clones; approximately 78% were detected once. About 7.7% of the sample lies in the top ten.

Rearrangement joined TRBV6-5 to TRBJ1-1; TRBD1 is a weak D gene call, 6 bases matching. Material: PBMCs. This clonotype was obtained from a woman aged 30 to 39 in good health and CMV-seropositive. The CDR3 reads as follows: CASRPGQQNTEAFF. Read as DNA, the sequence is TGTGCCAGCAGACCCGGACAGCAGAACACTGAAGCTTTCTTT.